Listed below are T cell receptor beta chains from one sample, sequenced in a study of molecular identifiers for immune sequencing clone quantification. TCRdb redid the calling of the PCR reads with MiXCR, one entry per CDR3 protein. Seen here are about 320,000 distinct CDR3 sequences, about 23% observed once, and the top ten hold around 0.7%. The sequenced sample was naive CD8+ T cells from blood, with Jurkat cell RNA spiked in. The receptors were sampled from a human donor in good health. Some libraries in this study had Jurkat cell RNA spiked in. Both conserved end residues are trimmed from each CDR3. The order of the fields is D gene, CDR3 length, J gene, V gene, CDR3 protein. The D gene is left open where the match is weak.

>NA|11|TRBJ2-1|TRBV20-1
SARDQGGFEQF
>NA|14|TRBJ2-3|TRBV7-9
ASSFPGGASTDTQY
>NA|13|TRBJ2-5|TRBV6-5
ASSSTPSQQETQY
>TRBD1|13|TRBJ2-2|TRBV5-1
ASSFVQGVTGELF
>NA|12|TRBJ2-5|TRBV19
ASSIDPYQETQY
>NA|11|TRBJ1-5|TRBV5-6
ASSLVMAEPQH
>TRBD2|12|TRBJ2-3|TRBV10-3
AIPLAGSTDTQY
>NA|15|TRBJ2-1|TRBV11-2
ASSLVDGGTKYNGQF
>NA|13|TRBJ2-5|TRBV4-3
ASSQDWTNPETQY
>TRBD1|13|TRBJ1-2|TRBV6-5
ASSYSPGGIYGYT
>TRBD1|15|TRBJ2-7|TRBV28
ASSLEPGTGASYEQY
>TRBD1|13|TRBJ1-4|TRBV7-9
ASSAATGILEKLF
>NA|9|TRBJ2-3|TRBV30
AWSASDTQY
>NA|13|TRBJ2-5|TRBV12-3/TRBV12-4
ASKMTPRRQETQY
>NA|11|TRBJ1-6|TRBV12-3/TRBV12-4
ASSFRENSPLH
>NA|13|TRBJ1-1|TRBV27
ASSFSGAVDTEAF
>NA|11|TRBJ2-7|TRBV6-2/TRBV6-3
ACSYSGPYEQY
>TRBD2|14|TRBJ2-7|TRBV27
ASSSAGTSPAGEQY
>NA|19|TRBJ2-2|TRBV7-2
ASTGQGEGLAPIWVTGELF
>TRBD2|20|TRBJ2-1|TRBV7-2
ASSPGQVGLAGVFTSYNEQF
>NA|13|TRBJ2-7|TRBV7-9
ASSPREGAFYEQY
>TRBD1|12|TRBJ1-1|TRBV6-5
ASSPDRDVTEAF
>NA|13|TRBJ2-2|TRBV6-5
ASSYSLRGTGELF
>NA|11|TRBJ1-1|TRBV12-3/TRBV12-4
ASSYRGNTEAF
>NA|12|TRBJ2-5|TRBV27
ASSLEQGIETQY
>TRBD1|14|TRBJ1-5|TRBV27
ASSGGQGFGNQPQH
>TRBD1|12|TRBJ2-7|TRBV7-9
ASSSPGQLYEQY
>TRBD1|16|TRBJ2-2|TRBV7-9
ASSSTRFDRGESGELF
>TRBD2|17|TRBJ2-1|TRBV11-2
ASSLPGLAVRPSDNEQF
>TRBD1|10|TRBJ1-2|TRBV29-1
SSGTADRSYT
>NA|13|TRBJ1-1|TRBV12-3/TRBV12-4
ASSPLAVMNTEAF
>NA|12|TRBJ2-3|TRBV20-1
SAQQRASTDTQY
>TRBD1|15|TRBJ1-4|TRBV6-6
ASSRQGTPSTNEKLF
>TRBD1|13|TRBJ2-7|TRBV25-1
ASNPAGTGTYEQY
>NA|14|TRBJ2-3|TRBV4-3
ASSQDKIGSTDMQY
>NA|15|TRBJ2-5|TRBV2
ASSEGTRKRPVETQY